Listed below are T cell receptor beta chains from one sample, sequenced in a study of T cell responses to AZD1222 COVID-19 vaccine. The method was immunoSEQ multiplex PCR; TCRdb's version includes in-frame clones alone and lacks a portion of them. The sample yields some 150,000 clones, about nine tenths seen once. Material: peripheral blood, obtained on day 0 of AZD1222 vaccination. These receptors were taken from an adult in good health. The conserved cysteine and the conserved F or W are not part of the CDR3 here.

v_call cdr3_aa
TRBV27 ASSLFFVGTHQETQY
TRBV5-1 ASSLGDTSYEQY
TRBV18 ASSPPSSYEQY
TRBV28 ASSYRGGYGYT
TRBV11-2 ASSLDRDSSTDTQY
TRBV15 ATSRAAGQAYQPQH
TRBV25-1 ASRDTRGTAYEQY
TRBV28 ATERIQGSEAF
TRBV5-8 ASSLGTGHGPQH
TRBV10-1 ASSPSLNTEAF
TRBV6-5 ASSYSFTTGAYEQY
TRBV13 ASSRSPGQGNSPLH
TRBV6-5 ASSSAGGTYGYT
TRBV5-8 ASSRSGTATYEQY
TRBV19 ASSPDGGYT
TRBV28 ASRAGTASSYNEQF
TRBV9 ASSVTSGANTDTQY
TRBV14 ASSHPPGRKNTEAF
TRBV20-1 SAGQVHEQY
TRBV7-2 ASSSKTGAFGNTIY
TRBV28 ASSSLQGYGYT
TRBV5-1 ASSLGDSNEKLF
TRBV10-3 ATATSATYEQY
TRBV5-1 ASRDRASDTEAF
TRBV28 ASRGLGELF
TRBV24-1 ATSLGGAGSYNEQF
TRBV13 ASSSLAGELF
TRBV6-5 ASNVGNEQF
TRBV10-3 AISDSGRHSYEQY
TRBV6-5 ASSFRHQGSEQY
TRBV4-2 ASSQVLQGTYNEQF
TRBV14 ASSQVMSRNNYNEQF
TRBV20-1 SAREREQY
TRBV2 ASSEVAGNYNEQF
TRBV3-1/TRBV3-2 ASSPSYISNQPQH
TRBV4-1 ASSQWMRPSGGLYQETQY
TRBV18 ASSWRGEDTQY